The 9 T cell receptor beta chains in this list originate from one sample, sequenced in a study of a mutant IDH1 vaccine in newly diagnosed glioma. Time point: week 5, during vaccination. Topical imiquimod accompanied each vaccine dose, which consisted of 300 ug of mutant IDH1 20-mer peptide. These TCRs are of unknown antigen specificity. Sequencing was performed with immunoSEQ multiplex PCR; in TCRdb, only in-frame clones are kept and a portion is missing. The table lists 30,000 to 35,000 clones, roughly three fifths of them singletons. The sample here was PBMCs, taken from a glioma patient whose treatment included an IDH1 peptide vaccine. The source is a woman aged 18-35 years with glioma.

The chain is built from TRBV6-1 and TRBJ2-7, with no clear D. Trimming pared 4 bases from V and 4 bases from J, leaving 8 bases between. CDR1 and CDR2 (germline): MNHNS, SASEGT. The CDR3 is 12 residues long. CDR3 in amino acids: CASSGQTYEQYF. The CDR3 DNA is TGTGCCAGCAGTGGACAAACATACGAGCAGTACTTC.

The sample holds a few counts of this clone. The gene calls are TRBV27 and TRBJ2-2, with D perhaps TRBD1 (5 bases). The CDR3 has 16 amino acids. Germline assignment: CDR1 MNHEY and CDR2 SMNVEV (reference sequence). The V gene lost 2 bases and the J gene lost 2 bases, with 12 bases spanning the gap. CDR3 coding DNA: TGTGCCAGCAGTTTAGACAGTTACTTCAACACCGGGGAGCTGTTTTTT. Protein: CASSLDSYFNTGELFF.

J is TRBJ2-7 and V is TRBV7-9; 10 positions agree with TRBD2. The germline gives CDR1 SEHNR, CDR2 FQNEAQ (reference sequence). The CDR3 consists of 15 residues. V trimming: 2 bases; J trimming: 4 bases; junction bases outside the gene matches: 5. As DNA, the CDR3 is TGTGCCAGCAGCTTAAGTAGCGGGAGGTTGTACGAGCAGTACTTC. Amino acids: CASSLSSGRLYEQYF.

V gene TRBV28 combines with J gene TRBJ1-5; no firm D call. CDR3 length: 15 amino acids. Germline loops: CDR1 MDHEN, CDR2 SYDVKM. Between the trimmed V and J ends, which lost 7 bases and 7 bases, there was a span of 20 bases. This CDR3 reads CASTYAYTAGQPQHF. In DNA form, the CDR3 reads TGTGCCAGCACATACGCCTATACAGCGGGCCAGCCCCAGCATTTT.

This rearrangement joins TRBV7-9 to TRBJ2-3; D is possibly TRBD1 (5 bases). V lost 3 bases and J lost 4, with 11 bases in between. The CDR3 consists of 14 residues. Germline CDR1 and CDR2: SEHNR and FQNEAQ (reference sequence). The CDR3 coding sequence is TGTGCCAGCAGCTTCGAGCTAGGGGCAGATACGCAGTATTTT. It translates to CASSFELGADTQYF.

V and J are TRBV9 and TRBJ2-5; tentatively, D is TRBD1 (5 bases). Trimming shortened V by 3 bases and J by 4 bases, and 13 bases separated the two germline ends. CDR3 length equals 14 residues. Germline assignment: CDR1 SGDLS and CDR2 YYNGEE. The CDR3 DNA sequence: TGTGCCAGCAGCGAAGGACAAGGGGTAGAGACCCAGTACTTC. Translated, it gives CASSEGQGVETQYF.

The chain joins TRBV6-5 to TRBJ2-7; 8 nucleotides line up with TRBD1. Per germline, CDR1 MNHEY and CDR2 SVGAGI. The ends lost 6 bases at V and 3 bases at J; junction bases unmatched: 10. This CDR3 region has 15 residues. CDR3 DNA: TGTGCCAGCAGCACGAACCGGGACAGGAACTACGAGCAGTACTTC. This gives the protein CASSTNRDRNYEQYF.

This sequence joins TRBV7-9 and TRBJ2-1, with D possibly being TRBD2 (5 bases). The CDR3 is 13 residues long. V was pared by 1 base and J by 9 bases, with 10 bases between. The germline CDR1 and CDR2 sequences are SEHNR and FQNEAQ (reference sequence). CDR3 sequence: CASSLGERAEQFF. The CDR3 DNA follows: TGTGCCAGCAGCTTAGGTGAGAGGGCTGAGCAGTTCTTC.

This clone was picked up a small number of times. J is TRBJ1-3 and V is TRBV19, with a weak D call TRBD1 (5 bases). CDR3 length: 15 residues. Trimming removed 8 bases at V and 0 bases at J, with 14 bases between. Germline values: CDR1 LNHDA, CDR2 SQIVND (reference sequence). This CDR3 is CASGTGWLSGNTIYF. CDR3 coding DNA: TGTGCCAGTGGGACGGGGTGGCTCTCTGGAAACACCATATATTTT. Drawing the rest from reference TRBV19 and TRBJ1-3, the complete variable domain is DGGITQSPKYLFRKEGQNVTLSCEQNLNHDAMYWYRQDPGQGLRLIYYSQIVNDFQKGDIAEGYSVSREKKESFPLTVTSAQKNPTAFYLCASGTGWLSGNTIYFGEGSWLTVV.